This TCR beta chain was captured by sequencing in a study of CD8 T cells in Susac syndrome. Study observations and caveats: Regarding the TCR sequencing and HLA analysis, the study admitted that a relatively small number of individuals were involved.

The RNA input was 0.5 to 1 ug, and it was reverse transcribed with random hexamers. With immunoSEQ multiplex PCR, TCR beta CDR3 was amplified across 54 Vbeta and 13 Jbeta. TCRdb re-called the immunoSEQ multiplex PCR reads with MiXCR, one entry per CDR3 protein. The repertoire holds some 300,000 distinct CDR3 sequences, about 82% seen once, with approximately 0.2% in the top ten. CD8+ and CD4+ T cells circulating in blood were sequenced for TCR beta. In contrast to the negatively isolated CD8+ and CD4+ T cells, TEMRA cells were FACS-enriched. Note on this clonotype: Antigen: not known.

CDR1 is MNHEY and CDR2 is SMNVEV in the germline V gene (reference sequence). There are 16 residues in the CDR3. With 6 bases removed from V and 0 bases from J, the gap between germline ends came to 15 bases. The chain carries TRBV27 and TRBJ1-5; D is ambiguous. The specimen sequenced was CD8+ T cells from PBMCs. This clonotype was sampled from a human donor with multiple sclerosis. The CDR3 loop is CASSRTGLNSNQPQHF. As DNA, the CDR3 is TGTGCCAGCAGCCGCACCGGACTGAATAGCAATCAGCCCCAGCATTTT.